A selection of T cell receptor beta chains follows, all from one sample in a study of vaccination effects on CD4 cells after COVID-19. These TCRs' antigens remain unknown. Libraries were prepared by immunoSEQ multiplex PCR; TCRdb keeps only in-frame clonotypes and omits some of them. The repertoire consists of some 69,000 clones, with about 70% occurring once and the leading ten covering around 2.9%. Sequences were derived from CD4+ T cells from PBMCs cultured with HCoV-NL63 spike peptides, sampled before COVID-19 vaccination. These receptors came from a human donor who received a COVID-19 vaccine. Both conserved end residues are part of each CDR3. The order of the fields is V gene, J gene, D gene, clone size, CDR3 protein, CDR3 DNA. A D gene is named only where the DNA matches it firmly. Clone size is shown for a subset of rows, as once, few, many or a class of expanded clone.

V gene: TRBV29-1; J gene: TRBJ1-2; D gene: TRBD1; clone size: -; CDR3 protein: CSVAGQGNGYTF; CDR3 DNA: TGCAGCGTTGCCGGACAGGGCAATGGCTACACCTTC
V gene: TRBV6-2/TRBV6-3; J gene: TRBJ1-3; D gene: -; clone size: -; CDR3 protein: CASSYFGRRASGNTIYF; CDR3 DNA: TGTGCCAGCAGTTACTTTGGGCGCCGGGCCTCTGGAAACACCATATATTTT
V gene: TRBV3-1/TRBV3-2; J gene: TRBJ1-2; D gene: TRBD1; clone size: -; CDR3 protein: CASSQASGTGGDGYTF; CDR3 DNA: TGTGCCAGCAGCCAAGCATCAGGGACAGGGGGTGATGGCTACACCTTC
V gene: TRBV2; J gene: TRBJ2-5; D gene: TRBD1; clone size: -; CDR3 protein: CASSEVRGTGGLQAETQYF; CDR3 DNA: TGTGCCAGCAGTGAAGTTAGGGGGACAGGGGGCTTACAGGCGGAGACCCAGTACTTC
V gene: TRBV18; J gene: TRBJ1-4; D gene: -; clone size: -; CDR3 protein: CASSPDRGNEKLFF; CDR3 DNA: TGTGCCAGCTCACCTGACCGGGGGAATGAAAAACTGTTTTTT
V gene: TRBV2; J gene: TRBJ1-1; D gene: -; clone size: -; CDR3 protein: CASSDPGGYTEAFF; CDR3 DNA: TGTGCCAGCAGTGACCCGGGGGGGTACACTGAAGCTTTCTTT
V gene: TRBV6-6; J gene: TRBJ1-2; D gene: -; clone size: -; CDR3 protein: CASSDWTDQSGYTF; CDR3 DNA: TGTGCCAGCAGTGACTGGACGGATCAATCGGGCTACACCTTC
V gene: TRBV6-6; J gene: TRBJ2-2; D gene: -; clone size: -; CDR3 protein: CASSYLGGANTGELFF; CDR3 DNA: TGTGCCAGCAGTTACTTGGGGGGCGCGAACACCGGGGAGCTGTTTTTT
V gene: TRBV7-3; J gene: TRBJ2-2; D gene: -; clone size: -; CDR3 protein: CASSLGPGLRNTGELFF; CDR3 DNA: TGTGCCAGCAGCTTAGGTCCGGGACTCAGGAACACCGGGGAGCTGTTTTTT
V gene: TRBV21-1; J gene: TRBJ2-4; D gene: -; clone size: -; CDR3 protein: CASSKVGKNLAKNIQYF; CDR3 DNA: TGTGCCAGCAGCAAAGTGGGTAAGAATCTAGCCAAAAACATTCAGTACTTC
V gene: TRBV7-3; J gene: TRBJ2-3; D gene: -; clone size: -; CDR3 protein: CASSLSYGSDTQYF; CDR3 DNA: TGTGCCAGCAGCTTATCATACGGATCCGATACGCAGTATTTT
V gene: TRBV5-5; J gene: TRBJ2-1; D gene: -; clone size: once; CDR3 protein: CASSLVPGSSYNEQFF; CDR3 DNA: TGTGCCAGCAGCTTGGTCCCAGGGAGCTCCTACAATGAGCAGTTCTTC
V gene: TRBV29-1; J gene: TRBJ2-5; D gene: TRBD2; clone size: -; CDR3 protein: CSASGLAPETQYF; CDR3 DNA: TGCAGCGCCTCTGGACTAGCCCCGGAGACCCAGTACTTC
V gene: TRBV5-1; J gene: TRBJ2-5; D gene: TRBD2; clone size: -; CDR3 protein: CASSLIAGDQETQYF; CDR3 DNA: TGCGCCAGCAGCCTCATAGCGGGGGACCAAGAGACCCAGTACTTC
V gene: TRBV6-6; J gene: TRBJ2-5; D gene: -; clone size: -; CDR3 protein: CASTSIYQETQYF; CDR3 DNA: TGTGCCAGCACCTCCATTTACCAAGAGACCCAGTACTTC
V gene: TRBV7-2; J gene: TRBJ2-1; D gene: -; clone size: -; CDR3 protein: CASSPRQSDSSYNEQFF; CDR3 DNA: TGTGCCAGCAGCCCCCGGCAGTCCGATAGCTCCTACAATGAGCAGTTCTTC
V gene: TRBV18; J gene: TRBJ2-3; D gene: -; clone size: -; CDR3 protein: CASSSTGLGTDTQYF; CDR3 DNA: TGTGCCAGCTCATCAACAGGGTTGGGCACAGATACGCAGTATTTT
V gene: TRBV6-5; J gene: TRBJ1-3; D gene: -; clone size: few; CDR3 protein: CASRRTSGNTIYF; CDR3 DNA: TGTGCCAGCAGACGGACCTCTGGAAACACCATATATTTT
V gene: TRBV2; J gene: TRBJ2-5; D gene: TRBD1; clone size: -; CDR3 protein: CASSRDSQETQYF; CDR3 DNA: TGTGCCAGCAGTCGGGACAGCCAAGAGACCCAGTACTTC
V gene: TRBV12-5; J gene: TRBJ2-2; D gene: TRBD2; clone size: -; CDR3 protein: CASGLVSLRGYTDTGELFF; CDR3 DNA: TGTGCTAGTGGTTTGGTATCTTTGCGGGGGTATACTGACACCGGGGAGCTGTTTTTT
V gene: TRBV5-5; J gene: TRBJ1-2; D gene: -; clone size: -; CDR3 protein: CASSLAQEFYGYTF; CDR3 DNA: TGTGCCAGCAGCTTGGCTCAGGAATTCTATGGCTACACCTTC
V gene: TRBV27; J gene: TRBJ1-4; D gene: -; clone size: -; CDR3 protein: CASSQGGYQVNEKLFF; CDR3 DNA: TGTGCCAGCAGTCAAGGGGGATATCAGGTTAATGAAAAACTGTTTTTT
V gene: TRBV6-2/TRBV6-3; J gene: TRBJ2-2; D gene: TRBD1; clone size: -; CDR3 protein: CASSYRRGTGPRSRELFF; CDR3 DNA: TGTGCCAGCAGTTACAGACGAGGGACAGGACCCAGGAGTAGGGAGCTGTTTTTT
V gene: TRBV5-6; J gene: TRBJ1-2; D gene: TRBD1; clone size: -; CDR3 protein: CASEGQGAPRGGYTF; CDR3 DNA: TGTGCCAGCGAGGGGCAGGGGGCGCCGAGAGGTGGCTACACCTTC
V gene: TRBV2; J gene: TRBJ2-1; D gene: -; clone size: few; CDR3 protein: CASSQNGGYNEQFF; CDR3 DNA: TGTGCCAGCAGTCAAAACGGAGGATACAATGAGCAGTTCTTC
V gene: TRBV2; J gene: TRBJ1-2; D gene: -; clone size: few; CDR3 protein: CASSGGRTYTF; CDR3 DNA: TGTGCCAGCAGTGGCGGGAGAACTTACACCTTC
V gene: TRBV3-1/TRBV3-2; J gene: TRBJ2-5; D gene: -; clone size: once; CDR3 protein: CASSQGNGEETQYF; CDR3 DNA: TGTGCCAGCAGCCAAGGGAACGGGGAAGAGACCCAGTACTTC
V gene: TRBV10-3; J gene: TRBJ1-2; D gene: -; clone size: -; CDR3 protein: CAIEASDGTYGYTF; CDR3 DNA: TGTGCCATAGAGGCTTCGGACGGGACCTATGGCTACACCTTC
V gene: TRBV28; J gene: TRBJ1-5; D gene: TRBD1; clone size: -; CDR3 protein: CASNGQGGLVGNQPQHF; CDR3 DNA: TGTGCCAGCAATGGACAGGGGGGTCTGGTTGGCAATCAGCCCCAGCATTTT
V gene: TRBV7-2; J gene: TRBJ1-2; D gene: TRBD1; clone size: -; CDR3 protein: CASSRMDRGYGYTF; CDR3 DNA: TGTGCCAGCAGCAGGATGGACAGGGGCTATGGCTACACCTTC
V gene: TRBV6-5; J gene: TRBJ1-5; D gene: -; clone size: -; CDR3 protein: CASRRDSNQPQHF; CDR3 DNA: TGTGCCAGCAGAAGGGATAGCAATCAGCCCCAGCATTTT
V gene: TRBV6-5; J gene: TRBJ1-6; D gene: -; clone size: few; CDR3 protein: CASSWGGLRNNSPLHF; CDR3 DNA: TGTGCCAGCAGTTGGGGGGGACTCCGAAATAATTCACCCCTCCACTTT
V gene: TRBV7-2; J gene: TRBJ1-4; D gene: -; clone size: -; CDR3 protein: CASSLARSIGEKLFF; CDR3 DNA: TGTGCCAGCAGCTTAGCGAGGAGTATCGGTGAAAAACTGTTTTTT
V gene: TRBV7-9; J gene: TRBJ2-5; D gene: TRBD1; clone size: -; CDR3 protein: CASSLRRTGVAQYF; CDR3 DNA: TGTGCCAGCAGCTTACGCAGGACAGGGGTGGCCCAGTACTTC
V gene: TRBV5-1; J gene: TRBJ1-2; D gene: -; clone size: -; CDR3 protein: CASSLDKGVDYGYTF; CDR3 DNA: TGCGCCAGCAGCTTAGATAAGGGGGTCGACTATGGCTACACCTTC
V gene: TRBV5-4; J gene: TRBJ2-5; D gene: -; clone size: -; CDR3 protein: CASSLSETQYF; CDR3 DNA: TGTGCCAGCAGCTTGAGCGAGACCCAGTACTTC
V gene: TRBV2; J gene: TRBJ2-1; D gene: TRBD1; clone size: -; CDR3 protein: CASSLQGANEQFF; CDR3 DNA: TGTGCCAGCAGTCTACAGGGGGCGAATGAGCAGTTCTTC
V gene: TRBV27; J gene: TRBJ2-6; D gene: -; clone size: -; CDR3 protein: CATHSSGANVLTF; CDR3 DNA: TGTGCCACCCATAGCTCTGGGGCCAACGTCCTGACTTTC
V gene: TRBV14; J gene: TRBJ2-5; D gene: -; clone size: -; CDR3 protein: CASSQSQPETQYF; CDR3 DNA: TGTGCCAGCAGCCAATCCCAGCCAGAGACCCAGTACTTC
V gene: TRBV12-3/TRBV12-4; J gene: TRBJ2-3; D gene: TRBD2; clone size: -; CDR3 protein: CASSGGDTQYF; CDR3 DNA: TGTGCCAGCTCGGGGGGGGATACGCAGTATTTT
V gene: TRBV2; J gene: TRBJ2-2; D gene: -; clone size: -; CDR3 protein: CASRDNTGELFF; CDR3 DNA: TGTGCCAGCAGGGACAACACCGGGGAGCTGTTTTTT
V gene: TRBV6-6; J gene: TRBJ2-3; D gene: -; clone size: few; CDR3 protein: CASRPTSNQDTQYF; CDR3 DNA: TGTGCCAGCAGGCCTACTTCTAACCAAGATACGCAGTATTTT
V gene: TRBV12-5; J gene: TRBJ1-2; D gene: -; clone size: -; CDR3 protein: CASGLVQGDQYNYGYTF; CDR3 DNA: TGTGCTAGTGGTTTGGTACAAGGGGACCAATATAACTATGGCTACACCTTC
V gene: TRBV19; J gene: TRBJ1-5; D gene: -; clone size: -; CDR3 protein: CASSIGRDFNQPQHF; CDR3 DNA: TGTGCCAGTAGTATCGGCAGGGATTTCAATCAGCCCCAGCATTTT
V gene: TRBV18; J gene: TRBJ1-1; D gene: TRBD1; clone size: -; CDR3 protein: CASSPGRGTEAFF; CDR3 DNA: TGTGCCAGCTCACCCGGCAGGGGGACTGAAGCTTTCTTT
V gene: TRBV7-3; J gene: TRBJ2-3; D gene: -; clone size: -; CDR3 protein: CASSPRGPSTDTQYF; CDR3 DNA: TGTGCCAGCAGCCCACGAGGTCCCAGCACAGATACGCAGTATTTT